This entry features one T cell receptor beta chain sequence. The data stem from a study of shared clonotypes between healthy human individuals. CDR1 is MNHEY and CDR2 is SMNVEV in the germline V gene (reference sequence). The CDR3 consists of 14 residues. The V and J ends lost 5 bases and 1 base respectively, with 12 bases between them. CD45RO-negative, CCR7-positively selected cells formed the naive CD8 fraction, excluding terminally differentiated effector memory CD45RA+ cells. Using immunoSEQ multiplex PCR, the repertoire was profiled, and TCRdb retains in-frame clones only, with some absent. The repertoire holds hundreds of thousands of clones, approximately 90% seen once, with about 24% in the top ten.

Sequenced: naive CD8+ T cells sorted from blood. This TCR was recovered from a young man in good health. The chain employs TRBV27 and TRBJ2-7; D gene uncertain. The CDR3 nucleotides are TGTGCCAGCAGTCCCTCTGACCAGTCCTACGAGCAGTACTTC. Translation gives CASSPSDQSYEQYF.